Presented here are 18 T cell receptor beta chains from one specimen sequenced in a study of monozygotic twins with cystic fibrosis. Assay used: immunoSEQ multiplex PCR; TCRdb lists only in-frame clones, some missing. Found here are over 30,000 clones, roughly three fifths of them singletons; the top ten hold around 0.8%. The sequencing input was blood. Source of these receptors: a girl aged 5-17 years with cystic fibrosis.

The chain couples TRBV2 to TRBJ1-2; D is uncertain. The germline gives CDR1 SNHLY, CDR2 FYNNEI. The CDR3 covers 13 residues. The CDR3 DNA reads TGTGCTCTGCGGCTAAGGGAAGGCTATGGCTACACCTTC. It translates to CALRLREGYGYTF.

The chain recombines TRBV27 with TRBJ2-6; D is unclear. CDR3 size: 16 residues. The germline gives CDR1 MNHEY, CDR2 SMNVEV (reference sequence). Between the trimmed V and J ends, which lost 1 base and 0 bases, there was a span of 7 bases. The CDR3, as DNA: TGTGCCAGCAGTTTATGGTGGGGCTCTGGGGCCAACGTCCTGACTTTC. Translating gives CASSLWWGSGANVLTF.

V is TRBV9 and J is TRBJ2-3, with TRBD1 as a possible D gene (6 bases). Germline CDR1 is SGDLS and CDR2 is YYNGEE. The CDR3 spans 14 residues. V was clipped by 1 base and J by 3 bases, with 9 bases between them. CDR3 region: CASSVLGGTDTQYF. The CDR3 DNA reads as TGTGCCAGCAGCGTACTAGGGGGTACAGATACGCAGTATTTT.

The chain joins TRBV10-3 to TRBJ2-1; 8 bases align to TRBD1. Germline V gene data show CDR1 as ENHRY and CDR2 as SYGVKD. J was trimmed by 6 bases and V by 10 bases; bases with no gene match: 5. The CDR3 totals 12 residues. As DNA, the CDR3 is TGTGCCACCCAGGACAGGGTCAATGAGCAGTTCTTC. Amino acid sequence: CATQDRVNEQFF.

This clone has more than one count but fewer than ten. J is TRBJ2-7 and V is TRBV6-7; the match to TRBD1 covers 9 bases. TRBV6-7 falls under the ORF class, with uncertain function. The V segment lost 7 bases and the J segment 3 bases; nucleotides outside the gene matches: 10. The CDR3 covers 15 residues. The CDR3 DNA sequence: TGTGCCAGCAACCCACAGGGGGCCGCGAACTACGAGCAGTACGTC. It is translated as CASNPQGAANYEQYV.

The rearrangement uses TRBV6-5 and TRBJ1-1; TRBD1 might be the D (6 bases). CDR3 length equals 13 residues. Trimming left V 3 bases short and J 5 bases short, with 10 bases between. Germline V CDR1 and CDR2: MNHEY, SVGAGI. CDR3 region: CASSYKRGTEAFF. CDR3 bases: TGTGCCAGCAGTTATAAAAGGGGGACTGAAGCTTTCTTT.

Written as DNA, the CDR3 is TGTGCCAGCAGTGAATCTTGGAGTGGGGCTAAATATAGCAATCAGCCCCAGCATTTT. Encoded protein: CASSESWSGAKYSNQPQHF. The chain recombines TRBV2 with TRBJ1-5; the D gene is possibly TRBD1 (5 bases). The length of the CDR3 is 19 residues. V was clipped by 2 bases and J by 0 bases, with 20 bases between them. Germline V gene lookup returns CDR1 SNHLY and CDR2 FYNNEI.

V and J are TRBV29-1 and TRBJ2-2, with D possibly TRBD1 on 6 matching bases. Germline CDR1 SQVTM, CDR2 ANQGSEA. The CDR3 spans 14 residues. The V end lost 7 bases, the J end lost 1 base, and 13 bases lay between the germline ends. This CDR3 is CSGRPGQNTGELFF. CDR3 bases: TGCAGCGGACGACCGGGACAGAACACCGGGGAGCTGTTTTTT.

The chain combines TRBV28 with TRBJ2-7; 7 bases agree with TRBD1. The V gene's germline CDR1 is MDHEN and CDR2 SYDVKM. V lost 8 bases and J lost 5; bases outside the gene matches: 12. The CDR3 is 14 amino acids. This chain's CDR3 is CASRTPKTGNEQYF. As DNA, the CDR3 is TGTGCCAGCCGGACACCTAAGACAGGGAACGAGCAGTACTTC.

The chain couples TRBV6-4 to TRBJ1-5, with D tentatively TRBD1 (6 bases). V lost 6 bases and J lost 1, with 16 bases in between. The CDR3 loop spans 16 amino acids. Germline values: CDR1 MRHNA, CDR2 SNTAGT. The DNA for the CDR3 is TGTGCCAGCAGAGTACAGGGAAAGGAAAGCAATCAGCCCCAGCATTTT. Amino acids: CASRVQGKESNQPQHF.

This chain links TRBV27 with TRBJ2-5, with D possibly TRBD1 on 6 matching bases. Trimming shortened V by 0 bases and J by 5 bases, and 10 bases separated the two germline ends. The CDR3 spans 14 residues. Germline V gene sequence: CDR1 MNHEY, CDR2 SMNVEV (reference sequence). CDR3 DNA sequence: TGTGCCAGCAGTTTATCCACAGGGCGGGAGACCCAGTACTTC. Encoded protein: CASSLSTGRETQYF.

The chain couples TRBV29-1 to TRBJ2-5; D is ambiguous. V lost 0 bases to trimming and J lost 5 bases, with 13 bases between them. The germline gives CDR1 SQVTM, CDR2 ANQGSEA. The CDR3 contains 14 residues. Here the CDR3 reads CSVEDGLLRETQYF. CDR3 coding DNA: TGCAGCGTTGAAGACGGGCTCCTCAGGGAGACCCAGTACTTC.

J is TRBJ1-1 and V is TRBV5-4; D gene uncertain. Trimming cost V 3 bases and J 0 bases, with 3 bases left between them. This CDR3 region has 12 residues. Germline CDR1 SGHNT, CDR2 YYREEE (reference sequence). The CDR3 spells CASSYMNTEAFF. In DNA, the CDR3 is TGTGCCAGCAGCTACATGAACACTGAAGCTTTCTTT.

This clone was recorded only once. CDR3 in amino acids: CASRTGQGIGNTIYF. The CDR3 coding sequence is TGTGCCAGCAGAACGGGACAGGGTATCGGAAACACCATATATTTT. This chain connects TRBV2 to TRBJ1-3, with 9 bases fitting TRBD1. Germline assignment: CDR1 SNHLY and CDR2 FYNNEI. The CDR3 extends over 15 amino acids. Germline trimming cut 6 bases from V and 4 bases from J; bases unmatched to any gene: 7.

CDR3 nucleotides: TGTGCCAGCAGCTCCCAGGCTAGCTCCGGGGAGCTGTTTTTT. Its translation: CASSSQASSGELFF. The chain links TRBV9 to TRBJ2-2, with TRBD2 as a possible D gene (5 bases). Germline CDR1 reads SGDLS; CDR2 reads YYNGEE. V dropped 4 bases and J dropped 6 bases, with 13 bases sitting between them. The length of the CDR3 is 14 residues.

CDR3 loop: CASSWAWTANTEAFF. In DNA, the CDR3 is TGTGCCAGCAGCTGGGCGTGGACAGCGAACACTGAAGCTTTCTTT. This chain links TRBV5-8 with TRBJ1-1; D might be TRBD1 (6 bases). Germline V gives CDR1 SGHTS, CDR2 YDEGEE. Trimming removed 3 bases from V and 1 base from J, with 13 bases in between. The CDR3 sequence is 15 residues long.

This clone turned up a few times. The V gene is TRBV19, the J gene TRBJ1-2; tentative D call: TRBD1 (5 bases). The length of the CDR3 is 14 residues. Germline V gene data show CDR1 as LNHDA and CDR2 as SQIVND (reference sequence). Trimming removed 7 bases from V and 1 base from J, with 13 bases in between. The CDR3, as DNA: TGTGCCAGTACGCCCGGGACGGGTAACTATGGCTACACCTTC. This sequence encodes CASTPGTGNYGYTF.

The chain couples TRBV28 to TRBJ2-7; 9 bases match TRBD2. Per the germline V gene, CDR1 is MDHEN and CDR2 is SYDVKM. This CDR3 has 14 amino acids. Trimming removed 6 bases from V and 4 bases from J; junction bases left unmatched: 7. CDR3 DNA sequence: TGTGCCAGCAGCTCCTTTAGCGGGAGATACGAGCAGTACTTC. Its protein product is CASSSFSGRYEQYF.